This is a list of T cell receptor beta chains from one sample in a study of shared clonotypes between healthy human individuals. Using immunoSEQ multiplex PCR, the repertoire was profiled, and TCRdb retains in-frame clones only, with some absent. The sample shows about 2 million clones, about 95% of them seen only once. Sequencing was carried out using naive CD4+ T cells sorted from blood. Every receptor here comes from a man aged 18 to 29 in good health. CDR3s include the opening cysteine and the closing phenylalanine or tryptophan. The size field is filled for only some rows; it gives once, few, many or a size class.

v_call clone_size cdr3_aa
TRBV7-7 - CASSLRENTEAFF
TRBV5-4 - CASSTGQGPETQYF
TRBV5-1 - CASSSGTVTSYEQYF
TRBV6-5 - CASSATQFQETQYF
TRBV19 few CASSLPQGYSNQPQHF
TRBV28 - CASSLRRTGNTIYF
TRBV10-2 - CASSVKVTEAFF
TRBV28 once CASSYRGRETQYF
TRBV6-6 - CASRPSGGTYEQYF
TRBV11-2 - CASSLDEGNEKLFF
TRBV7-9 few CASSPQGWNEKLFF
TRBV6-5 - CASSYSSGTGVRPQHF
TRBV10-2 - CASSPQVSGELFF
TRBV27 - CASSFSRRRDTEAFF
TRBV6-1 few CASKREAQNSPLHF
TRBV27 - CASSFRTSREQFF
TRBV4-1 - CASSQDQELGRQYF
TRBV5-1 - CASSPGQGVETQYF
TRBV4-3 - CASSHSGLAGVRNEQFF
TRBV4-1 once CASSQDDRQETQYF
TRBV5-1 - CASSLGKPKLFF
TRBV10-2 once CASRLSGSSYEQYF
TRBV7-2 - CASSNDRGAYNEQFF
TRBV9 - CASSADTTGGTEAFF
TRBV28 - CASSTGQGKTRELFF
TRBV6-5 once CASSPSWGYEQYF
TRBV6-5 - CASSPFGISTDTQYF
TRBV18 - CASSPVAALETQYF
TRBV10-2 - CASSERTGVTDTQYF
TRBV6-5 - CASTRTGPGNTIYF
TRBV28 - CASSFARLGTTEAFF
TRBV30 - CAWQGRLNYEQYF
TRBV19 - CASSRDRGTYEQYF
TRBV9 - CASSVEENQPQHF
TRBV19 - CASSMQGLAVGGELFF
TRBV6-5 once CASSYKGEGYTDTQYF
TRBV11-2 - CASSQGQGANEKLFF
TRBV4-1 - CASSQGGQGVSDEAFF
TRBV18 once CASSFSNGQSNTEAFF
TRBV18 - CASSPDRAYSSPLHF
TRBV5-8 - CASSLAPGARNSPLHF
TRBV2 - CASSGGHKPSMGDQPQHF
TRBV4-1 - CASSQGPPGRGSYEQYF
TRBV6-6 once CASSPGTVGNTIYF
TRBV30 - CAWGTGGETQYF
TRBV10-1 - CARPEGGPLLKLTEAFF
TRBV28 - CASGSGTGGLSEQYF
TRBV10-3 - CAISEDRAVRPQHF
TRBV19 - CASSIGLERDRYF
TRBV11-2 few CASSLSGFRYNEQFF
TRBV5-4 - CASSFGGDTDTQYF
TRBV6-5 - CASSKEVNTGELFF
TRBV29-1 - CSAGGSGPTYNEQFF
TRBV5-4 - CASSPLDRRSDEQYF
TRBV6-6 - CASRGGGQIEQYF
TRBV28 - CASPPATGGQGPTDTQYF
TRBV19 - CASSSPQGSYNSPLHF
TRBV4-3 - CASSQDLAANTGELFF